This is a list of T cell receptor beta chains from one sample in a study of blood T cell repertoires in COVID-19. Method: immunoSEQ multiplex PCR; TCRdb's copy keeps in-frame clones and lacks some. The sample has about 150,000 clones, around 80% seen once. Sequencing was performed on peripheral blood. All receptors derive from a human donor with acute or convalescent COVID-19. The donor label of this sample is uncertain. Each CDR3 is given with its conserved first and last residue. The D gene is left open where the match is weak. Rows give clone size only sometimes, using once, few, many, or a class for an expanded clone.

clone size	V gene	J gene	D gene	CDR3 DNA	CDR3 protein
few	TRBV3-1/TRBV3-2	TRBJ2-3	TRBD2	TGTGCCAGCAGCCAAGGGCTAGCGGGGGGAGATACGCAGTATTTT	CASSQGLAGGDTQYF
-	TRBV3-1/TRBV3-2	TRBJ1-6	TRBD1	TGTGCCAGCAGCCAGGGACAGGGAAATTCACCCCTCCACTTT	CASSQGQGNSPLHF
-	TRBV7-2	TRBJ1-1	-	TGTGCCAGCAGCTTAAGGCCCGCGGGCATGAACACTGAAGCTTTCTTT	CASSLRPAGMNTEAFF
-	TRBV19	TRBJ1-6	-	TGTGCCAGTAGTATCAGCCAGGGGATCCACTCACCCCTCCACTTT	CASSISQGIHSPLHF
-	TRBV19	TRBJ1-5	TRBD1	TGTGCCAGTAGTCCTCACAGGGGGCGTTTTAATCAGCCCCAGCATTTT	CASSPHRGRFNQPQHF
-	TRBV3-1/TRBV3-2	TRBJ2-3	TRBD1	TGTGCCAGCAGCCAAGGGGACAGGTCGGATACGCAGTATTTT	CASSQGDRSDTQYF
-	TRBV7-9	TRBJ1-1	-	TGTGCCAGTACTAGGGGCGGGGGGAACACTGAAGCTTTCTTT	CASTRGGGNTEAFF
-	TRBV4-2	TRBJ1-6	-	TGTGCCAGCAGCCAAGACTACCCCACCACCGGGACACTCAGGGCCTGGTCACCCCTCCACTTT	CASSQDYPTTGTLRAWSPLHF
-	TRBV6-6	TRBJ2-7	-	TGTGCCAGCAGGAATACGGGGGTCGGTATTGGCTACGAGCAGTACTTC	CASRNTGVGIGYEQYF
few	TRBV30	TRBJ1-6	-	TGTGCCTGGAGCCGGCAGGGCTTAAGGCCCCTCCACTTT	CAWSRQGLRPLHF
-	TRBV11-2	TRBJ1-1	-	TGTGCCAGCAGCTTAGGAAGACACCCGAACACTGAAGCTTTCTTT	CASSLGRHPNTEAFF
-	TRBV10-3	TRBJ1-1	TRBD1	TGTGCCATCAGTAACAGGGGCCCGAACACTGAAGCTTTCTTT	CAISNRGPNTEAFF
once	TRBV19	TRBJ1-2	-	TGTGCCAGTAGTATAGTATCGGGGTCGAGCGTTCTAACCTATGGCTACACCTTC	CASSIVSGSSVLTYGYTF
-	TRBV5-1	TRBJ1-2	TRBD1	TGCGCCAGCAGCTTAACCGGGACAGCGGATGGCTACACCTTC	CASSLTGTADGYTF
-	TRBV6-5	TRBJ1-3	-	TGTGCCAGCAGTCGCGAGGGCTACTCTGGAAACACCATATATTTT	CASSREGYSGNTIYF
once	TRBV7-8	TRBJ2-3	TRBD2	TGTGCCAGCAGCCTCGCGGGGGCAGATACGCAGTATTTT	CASSLAGADTQYF
-	TRBV5-1	TRBJ2-5	TRBD1	TGCGCCACCTCCGGGACAGGGGGATTGGAGACCCAGTACTTC	CATSGTGGLETQYF
-	TRBV29-1	TRBJ2-5	-	TGCAGCGTCGTCGACAGATTAGAGACCCAGTACTTC	CSVVDRLETQYF
medium-sized	TRBV7-9	TRBJ1-2	-	TGTGCCAGCAGCCCCAAAAACTGGGAGATCCTCTATGGCTACACCTTC	CASSPKNWEILYGYTF
-	TRBV30	TRBJ1-5	-	TGTGCCTGGAGTCTCCGGACAGTTTTCAATCAGCCCCAGCATTTT	CAWSLRTVFNQPQHF
-	TRBV2	TRBJ2-7	-	TGTGCCAGCAGTGCGACTCGTTACTACGAGCAGTACTTC	CASSATRYYEQYF
-	TRBV4-2	TRBJ1-5	TRBD1	TGTGCCAGCAGCCCGACCGGGACAGGCAATCAGCCCCAGCATTTT	CASSPTGTGNQPQHF
-	TRBV7-2	TRBJ2-2	-	TGTGCCAGCAGCCAACAGGGTATGAACACCGGGGAGCTGTTTTTT	CASSQQGMNTGELFF
-	TRBV6-5	TRBJ1-4	-	TGTGCCAGCAGCCTACAGCGGACTAATGAAAAACTGTTTTTT	CASSLQRTNEKLFF
-	TRBV19	TRBJ1-1	TRBD1	TGTGCCAGTAGTGCGGACAGGGAAACTGAAGCTTTCTTT	CASSADRETEAFF
-	TRBV19	TRBJ1-4	TRBD1	TGTGCCTCAACCGGGACAGCTAATGAAAAACTGTTTTTT	CASTGTANEKLFF
-	TRBV13	TRBJ1-2	-	TGTGCCAGCAGCTTCCGGGACACTGCTGTTCTCTATGGCTACACCTTC	CASSFRDTAVLYGYTF
-	TRBV6-1	TRBJ1-1	-	TGTGCCAGCAGTGAATTGTCCGACACTGAAGCTTTCTTT	CASSELSDTEAFF
once	TRBV19	TRBJ1-3	-	TGTGCCAGTAGTTACAGGGAAGCAGGAAACACCATATATTTT	CASSYREAGNTIYF
-	TRBV19	TRBJ1-6	TRBD1	TGTGCCAGTAGTATCGGTGGACAGGGCATGGGCAATTCACCCCTCCACTTT	CASSIGGQGMGNSPLHF
-	TRBV19	TRBJ1-1	-	TGTGCCAGTAGTATGCAGGGATATGGCACTGAAGCTTTCTTT	CASSMQGYGTEAFF
-	TRBV19	TRBJ1-4	-	TGTGCCAGTAGTACCTGGAGCACAACTAATGAAAAACTGTTTTTT	CASSTWSTTNEKLFF
-	TRBV7-6	TRBJ1-2	-	TGTGCCAGCAGCCCTGGGGACGGGGGAGGCTATGGCTACACCTTC	CASSPGDGGGYGYTF
once	TRBV10-3	TRBJ1-2	-	TGTGCCATCAGTGGTCCCGAAAGTAGGGGCTATGGCTACACCTTC	CAISGPESRGYGYTF
-	TRBV2	TRBJ2-2	-	TGTGCCAGCAGCTTGAGCGGGGAGCTGTTTTTT	CASSLSGELFF
once	TRBV5-1	TRBJ2-5	-	TGCGCCAGCAATAAAGGCGCCTCTCGGAGTTCCCTCCAGGAGACCCAGTACTTC	CASNKGASRSSLQETQYF
-	TRBV5-6	TRBJ2-1	TRBD2	TGTGCCAGCAGCTTGCCGGGGACTAGCGGGGAGAATGAGCAGTTCTTC	CASSLPGTSGENEQFF
few	TRBV10-3	TRBJ1-5	-	TGTGCCATCGGAGCGATATCCAATGATCAGCCCCAGCATTTT	CAIGAISNDQPQHF
-	TRBV18	TRBJ1-2	TRBD1	TGTGCCAGCTCACCGATCGGGACAGGGGGACAGGTTGGTGGCTACACCTTC	CASSPIGTGGQVGGYTF
few	TRBV4-2	TRBJ1-6	-	TGTGCCAGCAGCCAAGAGATAAAAGGGGGTGGATCACCCCTCCACTTT	CASSQEIKGGGSPLHF
once	TRBV11-2	TRBJ1-6	TRBD1	TGTGCCAGCAGCTCCGACAGGGGGATTAATTCACCCCTCCACTTT	CASSSDRGINSPLHF
-	TRBV6-5	TRBJ1-3	-	TGTGCCAGCAGTCCCGGACTCGGTGGAAACACCATATATTTT	CASSPGLGGNTIYF
-	TRBV27	TRBJ1-5	TRBD1	TGTGCCAGCAGTTTCGACAGGGATCAGCCCCAGCATTTT	CASSFDRDQPQHF
-	TRBV5-1	TRBJ1-4	-	TGCGCCAGCAGCTTGGGGCCCACAAATGAAAAACTGTTTTTT	CASSLGPTNEKLFF
-	TRBV27	TRBJ2-1	TRBD2	TGTGCCAGCAGTCGTGAGCGGGGGGGCGGAAATGAGCAGTTCTTC	CASSRERGGGNEQFF
-	TRBV2	TRBJ2-2	-	TGTGCCAGCACTTTACGACGGGGGGCGTCCGGGGAGCTGTTTTTT	CASTLRRGASGELFF
-	TRBV6-5	TRBJ1-2	TRBD1	TGTGCCAGCAGTTCAGCCGCAGGGGGCGGGGATCGTGGCTACACCTTC	CASSSAAGGGDRGYTF
-	TRBV5-4	TRBJ1-2	TRBD1	TGTGCCAGCAGCACCAACAGGGGGCGAGAAGGCTACACCTTC	CASSTNRGREGYTF
-	TRBV10-3	TRBJ2-5	TRBD2	TGTGCCATCAGCGACTTTGGGGGGGGAGAGACCCAGTACTTC	CAISDFGGGETQYF
-	TRBV10-1	TRBJ2-3	-	TGCGCCAGCAATTTAGGGGGTGAAACAGATACGCAGTATTTT	CASNLGGETDTQYF
-	TRBV6-6	TRBJ1-2	TRBD1	TGTGCCAGCAGTTACTCGTGGACAGGTTATGGCTACACCTTC	CASSYSWTGYGYTF